This T cell receptor beta chain was captured by sequencing in a study of blood T cell repertoires in COVID-19. Across the study: COVID-19 samples collected from the United States, Italy and Spain covered acute and convalescent phases. T cells, B-cell-depleted T cells, or PBMCs provided the cDNA or gDNA that served as material.

Original processing notes: How many nucleated cells were present was estimated from reference gene primer amplification. Data came from immunoSEQ multiplex PCR; TCRdb stores just in-frame clones and leaves some out. V and J calls and clone size follow that table, whereas D and trimming were derived from the DNA. Here the sample spans almost 85,000 clones, 80% to 90% being singletons. CDR1 is SNHLY, CDR2 FYNNEI, per germline. This CDR3 is built from 17 residues. The germline V and J ends were trimmed by 3 bases and 7 bases, with 21 bases remaining between them. The sequenced sample was peripheral blood. The receptor comes from an older man with active or convalescent COVID-19. The chain recombines TRBV2 with TRBJ1-4; tentatively, D is TRBD1 (6 bases). The CDR3 reads CASSDQGPWGWGEKLFF. In DNA form, the CDR3 reads TGTGCCAGCAGTGACCAGGGGCCGTGGGGCTGGGGTGAAAAACTGTTTTTT.